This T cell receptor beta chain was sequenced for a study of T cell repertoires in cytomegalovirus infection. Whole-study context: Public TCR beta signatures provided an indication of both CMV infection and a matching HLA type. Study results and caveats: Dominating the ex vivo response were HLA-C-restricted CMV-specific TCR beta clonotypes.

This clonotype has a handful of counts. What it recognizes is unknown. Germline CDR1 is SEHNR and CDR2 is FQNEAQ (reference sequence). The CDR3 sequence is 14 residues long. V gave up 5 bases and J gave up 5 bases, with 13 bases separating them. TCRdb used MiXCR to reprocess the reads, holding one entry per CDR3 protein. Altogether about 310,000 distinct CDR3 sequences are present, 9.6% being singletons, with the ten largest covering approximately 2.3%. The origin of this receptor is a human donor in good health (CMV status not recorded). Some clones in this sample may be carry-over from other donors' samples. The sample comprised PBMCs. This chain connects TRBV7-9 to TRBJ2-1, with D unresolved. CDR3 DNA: TGTGCCAGCAGCGGCACGACAAAGAACAATGAGCAGTTCTTC. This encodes CASSGTTKNNEQFF.